This TCR beta chain was captured in a study of blood T cell repertoires in COVID-19. Study-level background: There were acute and convalescent COVID-19 samples, and they came from the United States, Italy and Spain. PBMCs, B-cell-depleted T cells, or T cells provided the cDNA or gDNA that made up the material.

The CDR3 has 14 residues. V dropped 6 bases and J dropped 5 bases, with 16 bases sitting between them. Germline V CDR1 and CDR2: KGHSH, LQKENI. Source study methods: Quantification of nucleated cells was approximated via reference gene primer amplification. Sequencing used immunoSEQ multiplex PCR; TCRdb keeps in-frame clones, though not all of them. V and J calls and clone size are as listed in that table; D and trimming were resolved from the DNA. The repertoire holds 64,000 or so clones, 82% seen once, with 10% to 15% in the top ten. V is TRBV18 and J is TRBJ1-2; no firm D call. This receptor was taken from a human donor in a cohort sampled during active COVID-19. The sequenced material came from peripheral blood. The CDR3 sequence is CASSTPSGFYGYTF. The DNA for the CDR3 is TGTGCCAGCTCGACACCGTCTGGATTTTATGGCTACACCTTC.